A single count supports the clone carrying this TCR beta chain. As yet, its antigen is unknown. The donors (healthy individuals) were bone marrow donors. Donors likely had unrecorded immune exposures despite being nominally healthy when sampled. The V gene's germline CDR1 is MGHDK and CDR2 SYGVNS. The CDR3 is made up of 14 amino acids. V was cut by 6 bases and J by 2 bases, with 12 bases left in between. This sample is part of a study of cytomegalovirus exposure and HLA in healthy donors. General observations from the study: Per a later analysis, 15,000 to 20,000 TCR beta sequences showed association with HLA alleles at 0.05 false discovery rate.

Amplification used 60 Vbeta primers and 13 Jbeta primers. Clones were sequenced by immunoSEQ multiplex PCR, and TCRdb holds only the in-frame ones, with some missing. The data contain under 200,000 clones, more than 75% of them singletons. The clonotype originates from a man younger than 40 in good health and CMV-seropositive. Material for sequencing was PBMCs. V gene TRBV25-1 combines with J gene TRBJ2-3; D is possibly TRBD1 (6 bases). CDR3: CASRGRGPTDTQYF. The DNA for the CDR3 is TGTGCCAGCAGAGGCAGGGGACCCACAGATACGCAGTATTTT.